The clone carrying this T cell receptor (beta chain) appeared a few times. Assay: immunoSEQ multiplex PCR; the TCRdb copy retains only in-frame clones and omits some. The data contain 120,000 or so clones, over 75% of them singletons. This entry comes from a study of blood T cell repertoires in COVID-19. V gave up 4 bases and J gave up 2 bases; unmatched junction bases: 9. This CDR3 region has 15 residues. Looked up from germline, CDR1 is SQVTM and CDR2 is ANQGSEA. The chain employs TRBV29-1 and TRBJ2-3, with 7 nucleotides matching TRBD1. The clonotype comes from a man of 80 years or more with active or convalescent COVID-19. Sequencing was performed on peripheral blood. The CDR3 loop is CSVGDRSQFTDTQYF. The CDR3 DNA reads as TGCAGCGTTGGGGACAGATCCCAATTCACAGATACGCAGTATTTT.